This TCR beta chain was sequenced in a study of cytomegalovirus exposure and HLA in healthy donors. Study-wide results and caveats: Cytomegalovirus association was listed for under 200 TCR beta chains.

This clone was seen a handful of times. Its target is unknown. The PCR contained 60 Vbeta and 13 Jbeta primers. Original analysis: Roughly 10 million shared chains were among roughly 81 million unique TCR beta chains counted in a later analysis. Assay: immunoSEQ multiplex PCR; the TCRdb copy retains only in-frame clones and omits some. The V and J calls and the clone size are those of that table, but D and trimming were determined from the DNA. The sample records 50,000 to 55,000 clones, around three fifths being singletons. V was clipped by 7 bases and J by 8 bases, with 17 bases between them. This CDR3 is built from 13 residues. Germline CDR1 reads SQVTM; CDR2 reads ANQGSEA.

This sequence was found in a human donor in good health. Source material: PBMCs. The chain uses TRBV29-1 and TRBJ1-4; D is ambiguous. CDR3 region: CSARRGRGEKLFF. As DNA, the CDR3 is TGCAGCGCCCGGCGAGGGAGAGGAGAAAAACTGTTTTTT.